This TCR beta chain is from a study of T cell responses to AZD1222 COVID-19 vaccine. About the research overall: Pooled in the analysis were second doses at about 4 or about 12 weeks. The study's findings and limits: White British ancestry dominated among donors, who included more females, and clonal diversity was possibly underestimated. Regions 160-218 and 743-854 held dominance among vaccine-associated CD4 TCRs, which spanned spike.

A note on this clone: Its antigen is currently unknown.

This CDR3 comprises 15 residues. Trimming left V 5 bases short and J 8 bases short, with 19 bases between. Germline CDR1 reads SEHNR; CDR2 reads FQNEAQ (reference sequence). TCRdb's copy holds only in-frame clones and misses some; the assay was immunoSEQ multiplex PCR. Found here are 150,000 or so clones, 90% to 95% of them singletons; the top ten hold about 1.9%. The input for sequencing was peripheral blood, taken on day 0 of AZD1222 vaccination. This chain connects TRBV7-9 to TRBJ2-1; D is unclear. The receptor comes from an adult in good health. Written as DNA, the CDR3 is TGTGCCAGCAGCCCGGACGGCTTAAGGCGAGATGAGCAGTTCTTC. Amino acid sequence: CASSPDGLRRDEQFF.